One and the same sample provided the 32 T cell receptor beta chains below, sequenced in a study of T cell responses to AZD1222 COVID-19 vaccine. The data were produced by immunoSEQ multiplex PCR, yet TCRdb's version contains in-frame clones alone and is incomplete. The repertoire consists of approximately 100,000 clones, with approximately 90% occurring once and the leading ten covering around 4.3%. The material was peripheral blood, obtained on day 0 of AZD1222 vaccination. These receptors were taken from an adult in good health.

V usage is TRBV2 and J usage is TRBJ1-6, with 11 bases that match TRBD1. Germline trimming cut 6 bases from V and 9 bases from J; bases unmatched to any gene: 7. CDR1 SNHLY and CDR2 FYNNEI come from the germline V gene. This CDR3 has 15 residues. The CDR3 region is CASRRTGGAGSPLHF. The CDR3 region has the DNA TGTGCCAGCAGACGGACAGGGGGCGCGGGTTCACCCCTCCACTTT.

The CDR3 protein is CASSPAGARDNEQFF. DNA of the CDR3: TGCGCCAGCAGCCCCGCGGGGGCGAGGGACAATGAGCAGTTCTTC. The V gene is TRBV5-1, the J gene TRBJ2-1; the D gene is possibly TRBD2 (7 bases). Trimming cost V 4 bases and J 5 bases, with 16 bases left between them. CDR1 SGHRS and CDR2 YFSETQ come from the germline V gene. The CDR3 extends over 15 amino acids.

The rearrangement joins TRBV6-5 to TRBJ2-1; 7 nucleotides match TRBD2. The CDR3 extends over 15 amino acids. CDR1 and CDR2 (germline): MNHEY, SVGAGI. V trimming: 5 bases; J trimming: 8 bases; junction bases outside the gene matches: 12. CDR3 coding DNA: TGTGCCAGCAGTCTTTCCGGGGGGTTTGGCTATGAGCAGTTCTTC. It translates to CASSLSGGFGYEQFF.

This sequence joins TRBV7-9 and TRBJ2-5; possible D gene TRBD1, 6 bases. CDR3 size: 15 residues. In germline, CDR1 is SEHNR, CDR2 FQNEAQ (reference sequence). V lost 1 base and J 2 bases, leaving 11 bases between the germline ends. The CDR3 DNA reads TGTGCCAGCAGCTTAGTTCAGGGGTTTCAAGAGACCCAGTACTTC. Translation gives CASSLVQGFQETQYF.

V usage is TRBV28 and J usage is TRBJ1-3; D not certain. Per the germline V gene, CDR1 is MDHEN and CDR2 is SYDVKM. This CDR3 is built from 15 residues. V shed 6 bases and J shed 4 bases, with 16 bases lying between them. The DNA for the CDR3 is TGTGCCAGCAGCCCCGGACCTTCCCCCGGAAACACCATATATTTT. Encoded protein: CASSPGPSPGNTIYF. The full variable domain, in which reference TRBV28 and TRBJ1-3 provide the parts outside the CDR3, is DVKVTQSSRYLVKRTGEKVFLECVQDMDHENMFWYRQDPGLGLRLIYFSYDVKMKEKGDIPEGYSVSREKKERFSLILESASTNQTSMYLCASSPGPSPGNTIYFGEGSWLTVV.

Here the CDR3 reads CASSLTGGGSGNTIYF. The CDR3 nucleotides read TGTGCCAGCAGTCTCACGGGTGGGGGCTCTGGAAACACCATATATTTT. V and J are TRBV27 and TRBJ1-3, with a tentative D call TRBD1 (5 bases). This CDR3 has 16 residues. CDR1 and CDR2 from the germline V gene are MNHEY and SMNVEV (reference sequence). V lost 5 bases and J lost 0, with 14 bases in between.

The chain uses TRBV4-1 and TRBJ1-5; no definite D call. V was clipped by 0 bases and J by 0 bases, with 6 bases between them. CDR1 MGHRA and CDR2 YSYEKL come from the germline V gene. The CDR3 spans 15 residues. The CDR3 sequence is CASSQDSHSNQPQHF. In DNA, the CDR3 is TGCGCCAGCAGCCAAGATTCCCATAGCAATCAGCCCCAGCATTTT.

This chain joins TRBV7-6 and TRBJ1-4, with D uncertain. The V gene's germline CDR1 is SGHVS and CDR2 FNYEAQ. Trimming removed 2 bases from V and 5 bases from J, with 12 bases in between. This CDR3 comprises 15 residues. CDR3 protein: CASSLTSGGNEKLFF. The CDR3 region has the DNA TGTGCCAGCAGCTTAACTTCTGGCGGCAATGAAAAACTGTTTTTT.

This chain connects TRBV5-6 to TRBJ2-7, with 8 positions matching TRBD1. The CDR3 totals 14 residues. CDR1 and CDR2 from the germline V gene are SGHDT and YYEEEE. Losses at the gene ends were 3 bases for V and 3 bases for J; bases not matched to a gene: 5. The CDR3 here is CASSYGQGHYEQYF. The CDR3, as DNA: TGTGCCAGCAGCTACGGACAGGGCCACTACGAGCAGTACTTC.

CDR3 loop: CASTSGYEQYF. CDR3 nucleotides: TGTGCCAGTACTAGCGGCTACGAGCAGTACTTC. The chain links TRBV19 to TRBJ2-7, with 7 bases that match TRBD2. Germline trimming cut 7 bases from V and 3 bases from J; bases unmatched to any gene: 0. This CDR3 contains 11 residues. Germline values: CDR1 LNHDA, CDR2 SQIVND (reference sequence).

The gene calls are TRBV4-3 and TRBJ1-2; the D is unclear. Looked up from germline, CDR1 is LGHNA and CDR2 is YSLEER. Trimming shortened V by 2 bases and J by 4 bases, and 17 bases separated the two germline ends. This CDR3 comprises 16 residues. This chain's CDR3 is CASSQKPQAPPYGYTF. CDR3 DNA: TGCGCCAGCAGCCAAAAGCCTCAGGCCCCCCCCTATGGCTACACCTTC.

This sequence joins TRBV10-2 and TRBJ2-7; 10 bases are a match to TRBD1. V was pared by 6 bases and J by 7 bases, with 9 bases of the junction left unmatched. The germline V gene encodes CDR1 WSHSY and CDR2 SAAADI. There are 14 residues in the CDR3. The CDR3 DNA reads as TGCGCCAGCAGACCGGGACAGGGGAAGGGGGAGCAGTACTTC. It specifies CASRPGQGKGEQYF.

The chain recombines TRBV5-1 with TRBJ2-6; D possibly uses TRBD1 or TRBD2 (5 bases each). CDR1 and CDR2 (germline): SGHRS, YFSETQ. Between the trimmed V and J ends, which lost 0 bases and 2 bases, there was a span of 9 bases. The CDR3 length is 16 residues. CDR3 amino acids: CASSLAMGAGANVLTF. CDR3 nucleotides: TGCGCCAGCAGCTTGGCCATGGGGGCTGGGGCCAACGTCCTGACTTTC.

V and J are TRBV5-6 and TRBJ1-4; D might be TRBD1 (5 bases). V was shortened by 4 bases and J by 7 bases, with 20 bases between the two germline ends. The germline V gene has CDR1 SGHDT and CDR2 YYEEEE. The CDR3 spans 16 residues. Written as DNA, the CDR3 is TGTGCCAGCAGCATTGTCTCCGGGGTCGGGGGTGAAAAACTGTTTTTT. It specifies CASSIVSGVGGEKLFF. The whole variable domain, remainder taken from reference TRBV5-6 and TRBJ1-4, is DAGVTQSPTHLIKTRGQQVTLRCSPKSGHDTVSWYQQALGQGPQFIFQYYEEEERQRGNFPDRFSGHQFPNYSSELNVNALLLGDSALYLCASSIVSGVGGEKLFFGSGTQLSVL.

The CDR3 DNA reads TGTGCCAGCAGTTTATACTGGACAGGGAATTCACCCCTCCACTTT. The encoded protein is CASSLYWTGNSPLHF. The J gene is TRBJ1-6, the V gene TRBV28, with 8 bases lining up with TRBD1. Germline CDR1 reads MDHEN; CDR2 reads SYDVKM. This CDR3 has 15 amino acids. After removal of 1 base from V and 7 bases from J, the junction contained 3 bases not matched to a gene.

The chain links TRBV19 to TRBJ2-3, with 13 bases that match TRBD2. The CDR3 has 16 residues. The V segment lost 4 bases and the J segment 5 bases; nucleotides outside the gene matches: 6. Germline CDR1 LNHDA, CDR2 SQIVND (reference sequence). CDR3 protein: CASSKARTSGGDTQYF. As DNA, the CDR3 is TGTGCCAGTAGTAAGGCTCGGACTAGCGGGGGAGATACGCAGTATTTT. Full variable domain (outside the CDR3, taken from reference TRBV19 and TRBJ2-3): DGGITQSPKYLFRKEGQNVTLSCEQNLNHDAMYWYRQDPGQGLRLIYYSQIVNDFQKGDIAEGYSVSREKKESFPLTVTSAQKNPTAFYLCASSKARTSGGDTQYFGPGTRLTVL.

This chain links TRBV7-9 with TRBJ1-1; 9 bases map to TRBD1. The CDR3 has 14 residues. V dropped 6 bases and J dropped 6; count of bases not matched to a gene: 8. Germline V gene lookup returns CDR1 SEHNR and CDR2 FQNEAQ (reference sequence). Written as DNA, the CDR3 is TGTGCCAGCAGTTTACAGGGGGCGCTCCCTGAAGCTTTCTTT. Translating it yields CASSLQGALPEAFF.

The J gene is TRBJ1-1, the V gene TRBV6-5; the D is unclear. The CDR3 is made up of 16 amino acids. The germline gives CDR1 MNHEY, CDR2 SVGAGI. With 2 bases removed from V and 1 base from J, the gap between germline ends came to 14 bases. The CDR3 DNA is TGTGCCAGCAGTTACGATGGTAACCTCTGGAACACTGAAGCTTTCTTT. This encodes CASSYDGNLWNTEAFF.

V and J are TRBV10-2 and TRBJ1-5, with TRBD1 identical over 12 bases. Per the germline V gene, CDR1 is WSHSY and CDR2 is SAAADI. The CDR3 has 15 residues. Losses at the gene ends were 6 bases for V and 2 bases for J; bases not matched to a gene: 2. CDR3 protein: CASRGQGAGNQPQHF. CDR3 coding DNA: TGCGCCAGCAGGGGACAGGGGGCCGGCAATCAGCCCCAGCATTTT.

The chain carries TRBV4-2 and TRBJ1-1; tentatively, D is TRBD1 (6 bases). The CDR3 runs 12 residues. Per germline, CDR1 LGHNA and CDR2 YNFKEQ. V was cut by 8 bases and J by 5 bases, with 12 bases left in between. The CDR3 spells CASSKGVTEAFF. In DNA, the CDR3 is TGTGCCAGCTCCAAGGGGGTAACTGAAGCTTTCTTT.

This clone is labeled medium-sized. V and J are TRBV4-3 and TRBJ2-3; D tentatively reads TRBD1 or TRBD2 (5 bases each). Germline values: CDR1 LGHNA, CDR2 YSLEER. The V and J ends lost 0 bases and 6 bases respectively, with 16 bases between them. There are 16 residues in the CDR3. The CDR3 loop reads CASSQDFYSGTDTQYF. In DNA, the CDR3 is TGCGCCAGCAGCCAAGATTTTTATTCAGGGACGGATACGCAGTATTTT.

The rearrangement joins TRBV21-1 to TRBJ2-2; TRBD2, the table's D call, was not compared with the DNA. TRBV21-1 is described as a pseudogene. The CDR3 sequence is 19 residues long. The CDR3 loop is CASMTRDTGQASNTGELFF. In nucleotides, the CDR3 is TGTGCCAGCATGACCCGCGATACGGGTCAAGCCTCGAACACCGGGGAGCTGTTTTTT.

The chain recombines TRBV12-5 with TRBJ1-2; D gene ambiguous. The CDR3 length is 12 residues. CDR1 is LGHNT, CDR2 FRNRAP, per germline. V lost 5 bases and J lost 8, with 12 bases in between. This CDR3 reads CASGKETGGYTF. CDR3 coding DNA: TGTGCTAGTGGTAAAGAGACCGGGGGCTACACCTTC.

The rearrangement uses TRBV15 and TRBJ1-2; tentative D call: TRBD1 (5 bases). In germline, CDR1 is LNHNV, CDR2 YYDKDF (reference sequence). Trimming took 1 base from V and 4 from J, leaving 10 bases between them. The CDR3 totals 14 residues. CDR3 sequence (DNA): TGTGCCACCAGCAGAGCAGGGCCTGCCTATGGCTACACCTTC. It specifies CATSRAGPAYGYTF.

The V call is TRBV9, the J call TRBJ2-3; 10 bases are a match to TRBD2. Trimming took 3 bases from V and 3 from J; bases not matched to a gene: 4. This CDR3 has 15 residues. Germline V gene data show CDR1 as SGDLS and CDR2 as YYNGEE. This chain's CDR3 is CASSARTSGTDTQYF. The CDR3 coding sequence is TGTGCCAGCAGCGCTCGGACTAGCGGTACAGATACGCAGTATTTT.

The chain links TRBV27 to TRBJ1-5; D remains unclear. V was cut by 6 bases and J by 1 base, with 13 bases left in between. The CDR3 length is 15 residues. Per the germline V gene, CDR1 is MNHEY and CDR2 is SMNVEV (reference sequence). CDR3 in amino acids: CASRSGVGSNQPQHF. CDR3 in DNA: TGTGCCAGCAGGTCCGGGGTGGGGAGCAATCAGCCCCAGCATTTT.

This clone was seen just once. The CDR3 region is CASSQVAGDYEQYF. In nucleotides, the CDR3 is TGCGCCAGCAGCCAAGTAGCGGGGGATTACGAGCAGTACTTC. The chain links TRBV4-1 to TRBJ2-7, with 9 bases aligning to TRBD2. The CDR3 length is 14 residues. J lost 4 bases, V lost 1 base, and 2 bases had no gene match. CDR1 is MGHRA, CDR2 YSYEKL, per germline.

The chain combines TRBV11-2 with TRBJ2-5; D remains ambiguous. This CDR3 has 15 residues. Between the trimmed V and J ends, which lost 6 bases and 7 bases, there was a span of 21 bases. Per the germline V gene, CDR1 is SGHAT and CDR2 is FQNNGV. The chain's CDR3 is CASSSRAAIRGTQYF. The CDR3 DNA sequence: TGTGCCAGCAGTTCTAGGGCCGCCATACGAGGGACCCAGTACTTC.

The rearrangement joins TRBV6-5 to TRBJ1-5, with 9 bases aligning to TRBD1. The V gene's germline CDR1 is MNHEY and CDR2 SVGAGI. The CDR3 is made up of 12 amino acids. The DNA of the CDR3 is TGTGCTTCCGGGACAGGGTTGCAGCCCCAGCATTTT. This translates into CASGTGLQPQHF.

The chain employs TRBV6-2 or TRBV6-3 and TRBJ1-5; D may be TRBD1 (5 bases). This CDR3 region has 16 residues. Germline V lookup: CDR1 MNHEY, CDR2 SVGEGT. V was trimmed by 4 bases and J by 0 bases, leaving 13 bases between them. This CDR3 reads CASSSRDGHSNQPQHF. In DNA, the CDR3 is TGTGCCAGCAGTTCCCGGGACGGACATAGCAATCAGCCCCAGCATTTT.

V and J are TRBV28 and TRBJ1-2; 10 bases are shared with TRBD1. There are 13 residues in the CDR3. From germline, CDR1 is MDHEN and CDR2 SYDVKM. J gave up 8 bases and V 5 bases, and 5 bases lay outside the gene matches. The CDR3 DNA sequence: TGTGCCAGCAGTCTCGGACAGGGGGACGGCTACACCTTC. Amino acid sequence: CASSLGQGDGYTF.

V gene TRBV6-4 combines with J gene TRBJ2-7; either TRBD1 or TRBD2 may supply D (5 bases each). This CDR3 spans 18 amino acids. From germline, CDR1 is MRHNA and CDR2 SNTAGT. V was clipped by 2 bases and J by 6 bases, with 26 bases between them. CDR3 sequence: CASSDPSPGQGRRCEQYF. Here the CDR3 DNA reads TGTGCCAGCAGTGACCCATCCCCTGGGCAGGGAAGGAGGTGCGAGCAGTACTTC.